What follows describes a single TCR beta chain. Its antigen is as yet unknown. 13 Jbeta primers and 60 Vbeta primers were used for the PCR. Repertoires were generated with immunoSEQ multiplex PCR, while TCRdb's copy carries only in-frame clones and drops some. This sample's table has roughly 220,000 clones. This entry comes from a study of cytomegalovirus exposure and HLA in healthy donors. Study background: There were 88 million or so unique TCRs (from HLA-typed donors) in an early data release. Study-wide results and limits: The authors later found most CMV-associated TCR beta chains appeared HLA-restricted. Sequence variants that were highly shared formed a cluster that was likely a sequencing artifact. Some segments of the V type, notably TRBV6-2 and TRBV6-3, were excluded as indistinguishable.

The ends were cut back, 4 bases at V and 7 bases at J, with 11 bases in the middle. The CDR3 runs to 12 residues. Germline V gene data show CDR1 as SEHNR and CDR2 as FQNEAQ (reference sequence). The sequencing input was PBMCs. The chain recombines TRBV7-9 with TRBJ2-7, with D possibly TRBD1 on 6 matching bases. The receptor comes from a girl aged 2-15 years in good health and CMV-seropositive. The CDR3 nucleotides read TGTGCCAGCAGCTGGGGGCCGGGGGAGCAGTACTTC. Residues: CASSWGPGEQYF.